This T cell receptor (beta chain) was obtained from a study of neurological immune-mediated disorders. Study conclusions and caveats: On phylogenetic grouping, the repertoires of 18 of 34 multiple sclerosis patients fell within one related-CDR3 cluster, constituting a possible signature.

The output of every sequencing run exceeded 160 million TCR-beta sequences, derived from 15-18 subjects. TCRdb recomputed calls from the 5' RACE reads with MiXCR, one row per CDR3 protein. The sample records about 46,000 distinct CDR3 sequences, just over 3% being singletons. The sample holds many counts of this clonotype. Its antigen is not known. From 2 million PBMCs stored at -80 C, the unsorted libraries were generated. Germline trimming cut 4 bases from V and 5 bases from J; bases unmatched to any gene: 4. Germline lookup yields CDR1 MNHEY and CDR2 SMNVEV (reference sequence). The CDR3 sequence is 16 residues long.

The sequenced sample consisted of PBMCs. The receptor's source is a woman aged 50 to 60 with multiple sclerosis. The chain couples TRBV27 to TRBJ2-1, with TRBD2 matching 14 bases. DNA of the CDR3: TGTGCCAGCAGTTGGCGACTAGCGGGAGGGAACAATGAGCAGTTCTTC. It codes for CASSWRLAGGNNEQFF.